These 7 T cell receptor beta chains originate from one sample sequenced in a study of a mutant IDH1 vaccine in newly diagnosed glioma. No antigens are known for them. Indicated time point: week 47, end of study. A 20-mer mutant IDH1 peptide at 300 ug was injected subcutaneously with topical imiquimod. Produced via immunoSEQ multiplex PCR; TCRdb's table is partial and in-frame only. The sample carries 40,000 to 45,000 clones, less than 85% recorded once. Specimen: PBMCs, collected from a glioma patient whose treatment included an IDH1 peptide vaccine. The receptors were sampled from a man between 18 and 29 years old with glioma. Some clones in this sample may be carry-over from other donors' samples.

J is TRBJ1-1 and V is TRBV10-3, with D tentatively TRBD1 (5 bases). This CDR3 comprises 13 residues. Trimming removed 6 bases at V and 1 base at J, with 9 bases between. Germline V gene lookup returns CDR1 ENHRY and CDR2 SYGVKD. CDR3 amino acids: CAIRGETNTEAFF. CDR3 nucleotide sequence: TGTGCCATCAGGGGGGAGACGAACACTGAAGCTTTCTTT.

The V gene is TRBV7-9, the J gene TRBJ1-2; D not resolved. The CDR3 covers 15 residues. Trimming pared 1 base from V and 1 base from J, leaving 10 bases between. Germline assignment: CDR1 SEHNR and CDR2 FQNEAQ (reference sequence). In nucleotides, the CDR3 is TGTGCCAGCAGCTTAGAAGCAGGCCTTAACTATGGCTACACCTTC. Its protein is CASSLEAGLNYGYTF.

The chain carries TRBV4-3 and TRBJ1-1; the D is unclear. The V gene's germline CDR1 is LGHNA and CDR2 YSLEER. This CDR3 spans 14 amino acids. The V end lost 1 base, the J end lost 4 bases, and 10 bases lay between the germline ends. Written as DNA, the CDR3 is TGCGCCAGCAGCCAAGCGGGGAGGGCCACTGAAGCTTTCTTT. Its protein product is CASSQAGRATEAFF.

The rearrangement links TRBV6-5 to TRBJ1-2, with TRBD1 as a possible D gene (5 bases). The CDR3 length is 15 residues. Per germline, CDR1 MNHEY and CDR2 SVGAGI. V lost 0 bases and J lost 7, with 15 bases in between. The CDR3: CASSYSLQVPRGYTF. The DNA for the CDR3 is TGTGCCAGCAGTTACTCATTACAGGTTCCTCGTGGCTACACCTTC.

This rearrangement joins TRBV7-8 to TRBJ1-5, with D perhaps TRBD1 (6 bases). This CDR3 region has 15 residues. Germline CDR1 and CDR2: SGHVS and FQNEAQ. With 5 bases removed from V and 1 base from J, the gap between germline ends came to 12 bases. The CDR3 sequence: CASSGLGGSNQPQHF. CDR3 coding DNA: TGTGCCAGCAGCGGTCTAGGGGGGAGCAATCAGCCCCAGCATTTT. Full variable domain (missing parts from reference TRBV7-8 and TRBJ1-5): GAGVSQSPRYKVAKRGQDVALRCDPISGHVSLFWYQQALGQGPEFLTYFQNEAQLDKSGLPSDRFFAERPEGSVSTLKIQRTQQEDSAVYLCASSGLGGSNQPQHFGDGTRLSIL.

J is TRBJ2-7 and V is TRBV11-2, with 7 nucleotides matching TRBD2. Germline assignment: CDR1 SGHAT and CDR2 FQNNGV. This CDR3 is built from 12 residues. V trimming: 1 base; J trimming: 6 bases; junction bases outside the gene matches: 0. The CDR3 here is CASSLGGGEQYF. CDR3 coding DNA: TGTGCCAGCAGCTTAGGGGGGGGCGAGCAGTACTTC.

This chain uses TRBV30 with TRBJ2-7, with D hard to call. Between the trimmed V and J ends, which lost 2 bases and 0 bases, there was a span of 8 bases. Germline V gene data show CDR1 as GTSNPN and CDR2 as SVGIG (reference sequence). The CDR3 totals 13 residues. This CDR3 reads CAWSRWSSYEQYF. Here the CDR3 DNA reads TGTGCCTGGAGTAGGTGGAGCTCCTACGAGCAGTACTTC. The entire variable domain, with the rest obtained from reference TRBV30 and TRBJ2-7, is as follows: SQTIHQWPATLVQPVGSPLSLECTVEGTSNPNLYWYRQAAGRGLQLLFYSVGIGQISSEVPQNLSASRPQDRQFILSSKKLLLSDSGFYLCAWSRWSSYEQYFGPGTRLTVT.